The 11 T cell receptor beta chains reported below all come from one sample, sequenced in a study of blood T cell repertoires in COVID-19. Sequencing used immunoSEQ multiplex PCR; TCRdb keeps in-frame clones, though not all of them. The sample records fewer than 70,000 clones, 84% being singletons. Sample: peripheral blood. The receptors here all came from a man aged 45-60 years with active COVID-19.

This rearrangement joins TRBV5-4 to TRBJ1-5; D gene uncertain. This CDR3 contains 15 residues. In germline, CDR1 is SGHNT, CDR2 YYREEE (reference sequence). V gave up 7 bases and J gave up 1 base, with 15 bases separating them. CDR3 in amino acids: CASAAGIASNQPQHF. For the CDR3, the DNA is TGTGCCAGCGCCGCGGGGATCGCGAGCAATCAGCCCCAGCATTTT.

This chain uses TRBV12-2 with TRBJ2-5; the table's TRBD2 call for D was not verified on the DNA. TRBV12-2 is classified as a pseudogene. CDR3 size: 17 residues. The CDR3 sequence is CASRPYLGGVLQETQYF. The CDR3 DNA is TGTGCAAGTCGCCCTTATCTGGGGGGGGTACTCCAAGAGACCCAGTACTTC.

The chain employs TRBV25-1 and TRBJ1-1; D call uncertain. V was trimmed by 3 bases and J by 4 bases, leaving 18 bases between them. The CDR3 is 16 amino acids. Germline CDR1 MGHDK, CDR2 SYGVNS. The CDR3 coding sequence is TGTGCCAGCAGTGACCCCACGAGGCTTGAGGGCACTGAAGCTTTCTTT. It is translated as CASSDPTRLEGTEAFF.

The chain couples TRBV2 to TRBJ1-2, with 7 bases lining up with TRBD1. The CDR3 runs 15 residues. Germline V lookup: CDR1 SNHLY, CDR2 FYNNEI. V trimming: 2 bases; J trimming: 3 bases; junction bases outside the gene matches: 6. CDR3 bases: TGTGCCAGCAGTGAACCGACAGGGAACTACTATGGCTACACCTTC. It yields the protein CASSEPTGNYYGYTF.

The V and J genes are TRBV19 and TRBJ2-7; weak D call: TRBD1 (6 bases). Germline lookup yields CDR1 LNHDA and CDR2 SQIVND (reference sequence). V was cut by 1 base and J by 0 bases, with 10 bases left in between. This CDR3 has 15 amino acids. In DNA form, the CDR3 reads TGTGCCAGTAGTATAGGACAGACAGGCTCCTACGAGCAGTACTTC. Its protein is CASSIGQTGSYEQYF.

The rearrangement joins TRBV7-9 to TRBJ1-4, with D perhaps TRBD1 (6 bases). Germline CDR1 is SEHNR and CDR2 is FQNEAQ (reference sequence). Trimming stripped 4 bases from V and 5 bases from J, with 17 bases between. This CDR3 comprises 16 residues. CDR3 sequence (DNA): TGTGCCAGCAGCTCAGCGTTAGGACAGATGAATGAAAAACTGTTTTTT. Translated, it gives CASSSALGQMNEKLFF.

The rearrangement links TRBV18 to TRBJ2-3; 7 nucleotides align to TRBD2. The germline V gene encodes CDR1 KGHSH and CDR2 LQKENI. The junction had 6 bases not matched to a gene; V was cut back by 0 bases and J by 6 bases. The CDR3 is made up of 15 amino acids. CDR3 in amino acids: CASSPPGGRADTQYF. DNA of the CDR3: TGTGCCAGCTCACCACCGGGAGGGAGGGCGGATACGCAGTATTTT.

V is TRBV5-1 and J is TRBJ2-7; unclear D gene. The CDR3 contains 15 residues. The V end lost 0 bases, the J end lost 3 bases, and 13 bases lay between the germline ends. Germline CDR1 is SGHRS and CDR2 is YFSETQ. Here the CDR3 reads CASSLDVQTFYEQYF. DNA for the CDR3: TGCGCCAGCAGCTTGGATGTACAGACCTTCTACGAGCAGTACTTC. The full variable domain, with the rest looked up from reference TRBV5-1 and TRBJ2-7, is KAGVTQTPRYLIKTRGQQVTLSCSPISGHRSVSWYQQTPGQGLQFLFEYFSETQRNKGNFPGRFSGRQFSNSRSEMNVSTLELGDSALYLCASSLDVQTFYEQYFGPGTRLTVT.

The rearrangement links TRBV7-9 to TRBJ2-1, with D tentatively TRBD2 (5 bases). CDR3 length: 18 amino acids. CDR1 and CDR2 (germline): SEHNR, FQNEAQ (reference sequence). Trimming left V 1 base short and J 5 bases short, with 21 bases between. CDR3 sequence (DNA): TGTGCCAGCAGCTTAGGGCTCCATGGCGGGCCCATGAACAATGAGCAGTTCTTC. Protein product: CASSLGLHGGPMNNEQFF.

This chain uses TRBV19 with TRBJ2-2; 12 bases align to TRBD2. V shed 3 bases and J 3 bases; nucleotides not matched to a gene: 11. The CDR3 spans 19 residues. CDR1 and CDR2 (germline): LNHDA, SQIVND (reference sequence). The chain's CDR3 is CASSIRASGRGWDTGELFF. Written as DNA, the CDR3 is TGTGCCAGTAGTATTAGGGCTAGCGGGAGGGGCTGGGACACCGGGGAGCTGTTTTTT.

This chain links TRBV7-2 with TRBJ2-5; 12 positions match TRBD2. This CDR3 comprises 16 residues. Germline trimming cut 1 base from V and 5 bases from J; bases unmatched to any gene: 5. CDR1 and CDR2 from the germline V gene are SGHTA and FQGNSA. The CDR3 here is CASSLVLLAGGETQYF. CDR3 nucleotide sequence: TGTGCCAGCAGCTTAGTCCTACTAGCGGGGGGTGAGACCCAGTACTTC.